Listed below are T cell receptor beta chains from one sample, sequenced in a study. From the RT-PCR reads, TCRdb called clonotypes with MiXCR, one entry per CDR3 protein. This sample has almost 700,000 distinct CDR3 sequences, with 14% found just once. Sequencing was carried out using memory CD4+ T cells from blood. The receptors were sampled from a female donor in good health, serving as a healthy control. Both conserved end residues are part of each CDR3. The D gene is left open where the match is weak. For some rows the clone size is stated as once, few or many, or as a class when expanded; others skip it.

clone_size,cdr3_length,v_call,d_call,j_call,cdr3_aa
.,14,TRBV3-1,TRBD2,TRBJ2-1,CASSQLAGSSEQFF
few,15,TRBV2,.,TRBJ2-3,CASSRQASGTDTQYF
.,13,TRBV12-3/TRBV12-4,TRBD1,TRBJ1-2,CASSHGRGQGYTF
many,18,TRBV27,.,TRBJ1-1,CASSNGEDRAYGRAEAFF
many,17,TRBV5-5,TRBD1,TRBJ1-5,CASSLPPTGSSNQPQHF
.,17,TRBV12-3/TRBV12-4,TRBD2,TRBJ2-1,CASSLRRLAGRYNEQLF
.,15,TRBV7-2,.,TRBJ2-1,CASSLEVSSYNEQFF
many,15,TRBV6-5,TRBD1,TRBJ2-5,CASRLGTGPQETQYF
many,16,TRBV10-3,.,TRBJ2-3,CAISESGQGGTDTQYF
few,14,TRBV7-3,TRBD1,TRBJ2-7,CASSLAGQGSEQYF
.,15,TRBV5-1,TRBD1,TRBJ2-5,CASSMAGGTQETQYF
.,13,TRBV6-5,.,TRBJ1-2,CASSASGAGGYTF
few,15,TRBV5-6,.,TRBJ2-7,CASSLEGGHAYEQYF
many,14,TRBV5-1,TRBD2,TRBJ2-5,CASSSTSVQETQYF
few,17,TRBV7-9,TRBD2,TRBJ2-2,CASTLTTGGPETGELFF
many,12,TRBV7-2,.,TRBJ2-3,CASSSPPDTQYF
.,14,TRBV5-1,.,TRBJ2-5,CASSLIGGQETQYF
few,16,TRBV11-2,TRBD2,TRBJ2-1,CASSSSSGTRGNEQFF
few,15,TRBV28,TRBD1,TRBJ2-7,CASSTPGTGSYEQYF
.,15,TRBV28,.,TRBJ2-2,CASSTQGTYTGELFF
few,14,TRBV4-3,.,TRBJ1-1,CASSQYRGVTEAFF
.,13,TRBV6-2/TRBV6-3,.,TRBJ1-5,CASRGAANQPQHF
many,13,TRBV24-1,TRBD1,TRBJ2-3,CATSGTGPDTQYF
.,16,TRBV7-2,TRBD1,TRBJ2-3,CASSLAKAGGSYTQYF
.,15,TRBV5-1,.,TRBJ2-3,CASSQGLSHTDTQYF
.,14,TRBV20-1,.,TRBJ2-1,CSAPGGQASKEQFF
.,14,TRBV6-4,.,TRBJ2-1,CASSDRGLFTEQFF
many,14,TRBV20-1,.,TRBJ1-6,CSARKEAWDSPLHF
once,15,TRBV5-6,.,TRBJ2-6,CASSLSIPGANVLTF
.,13,TRBV20-1,.,TRBJ1-5,CSARGQTYQPQHF
.,13,TRBV20-1,.,TRBJ2-1,CSASGGWANEQFF
.,13,TRBV10-3,.,TRBJ2-2,CAISTGATGELFF
.,19,TRBV6-2/TRBV6-3,TRBD1,TRBJ1-5,CASSYRGTGIGGAGQPQHF
few,14,TRBV5-6,TRBD1,TRBJ1-1,CASSSRQGVTEAFF
.,13,TRBV11-2,.,TRBJ1-2,CASSASQGYGYTF
once,13,TRBV19,.,TRBJ1-2,CASKLERYDGYTF
.,13,TRBV7-2,.,TRBJ2-7,CASSPGMGYEQYF
many,14,TRBV6-1,.,TRBJ2-2,CASILRGSTGELFF
many,12,TRBV29-1,.,TRBJ1-2,CSVLVSAVGYTF
many,18,TRBV4-3,.,TRBJ1-1,CASSQTIQSRSMNTEAFF
.,13,TRBV20-1,.,TRBJ1-4,CSAEPPTNEKLFF
.,18,TRBV24-1,TRBD2,TRBJ2-3,CATSASWGLAGVGDTQYF
few,15,TRBV7-3,.,TRBJ2-2,CASSLMGGSPGELFF
many,12,TRBV20-1,.,TRBJ1-2,CSARGRPYGYTF
few,15,TRBV27,TRBD1,TRBJ2-7,CASSPNRDRGNEQYF
.,12,TRBV14,.,TRBJ1-1,CASSQQSTEAFF
many,14,TRBV7-2,TRBD2,TRBJ2-7,CASSLEFGGDEQYF
few,12,TRBV6-2/TRBV6-3,.,TRBJ2-1,CASSTIVGEQFF
many,15,TRBV6-2/TRBV6-3,TRBD2,TRBJ2-7,CASSSPGLGRDEQYF
.,13,TRBV15,.,TRBJ2-1,CATSKGLYNEQFF
.,12,TRBV5-6,.,TRBJ1-4,CASSLDRSELFF
many,15,TRBV4-3,.,TRBJ2-6,CASSPGETGANVLTF
.,18,TRBV7-3,.,TRBJ1-5,CASSLMTYAETPNQPQHF
many,12,TRBV12-3/TRBV12-4,.,TRBJ2-7,CASSSGSLVPSF
few,15,TRBV28,.,TRBJ1-5,CASNPVGGSNQPQHF
many,12,TRBV6-5,.,TRBJ1-1,CASAGVNTEAFF
many,14,TRBV7-2,.,TRBJ2-7,CASSLVSRGGEQYF
.,17,TRBV5-1,TRBD1,TRBJ1-4,CASSPDGFGTGGEKLFF
.,16,TRBV6-1,.,TRBJ2-7,CASSEAGGGSFYEQYF
few,14,TRBV27,.,TRBJ2-7,CASSSQGPSYEQYF